This T cell receptor beta chain was recorded in a study of T cell responses to AZD1222 COVID-19 vaccine. As for this clone: The antigen is not known.

The data were produced by immunoSEQ multiplex PCR, yet TCRdb's version contains in-frame clones alone and is incomplete. The data hold roughly 130,000 clones, with about 85% observed a single time. Broader study findings: Among AZD1222 vaccinees, only five or six were seropositive at baseline. Spike-specific TCR depth and breadth grew after two AZD1222 doses.

This receptor was taken from an adult in good health. The sample consisted of peripheral blood, taken on day 0 of AZD1222 vaccination.

For the CDR3, the DNA is TGTGCCAGCAGAAATCCGGGACAGAACTACGAGCAGTACTTC. Amino acid sequence: CASRNPGQNYEQYF. The V call is TRBV6-4, the J call TRBJ2-7; 7 positions match TRBD1. The CDR3 runs to 14 residues. J gave up 3 bases and V 6 bases, and 8 bases lay outside the gene matches. Germline CDR1 is MRHNA and CDR2 is SNTAGT.